This TCR beta chain is from a study of T cell responses to AZD1222 COVID-19 vaccine. Looking at the study overall: Second-dose intervals near 4 or 12 weeks were combined.

Study results and caveats: It was only after the peak T cell response that any repertoires were sampled. There were mostly white British donors and more females than males, and clonal diversity was possibly underestimated. Reports say nearly half of spike-specific TCRs go after unmutated variant regions.

This clone was seen more than once but under ten times. Its antigen is unknown. Libraries were prepared by immunoSEQ multiplex PCR; TCRdb keeps only in-frame clonotypes and omits some of them. Counted here are nearly 80,000 clones, 70% to 90% occurring once; the ten biggest clones make up about 20%. V was cut by 2 bases and J by 4 bases, with 12 bases left in between. This CDR3 contains 15 residues. Germline loops: CDR1 SGHDN, CDR2 FVKESK. The TCR originated in an adult in good health. Sample: peripheral blood, taken on day 0 of AZD1222 vaccination. The chain joins TRBV14 to TRBJ1-5; unclear D gene. The CDR3 region has the DNA TGTGCCAGCAGCCAATTTATTCGGAAGAATCAGCCCCAGCATTTT. This translates into CASSQFIRKNQPQHF.